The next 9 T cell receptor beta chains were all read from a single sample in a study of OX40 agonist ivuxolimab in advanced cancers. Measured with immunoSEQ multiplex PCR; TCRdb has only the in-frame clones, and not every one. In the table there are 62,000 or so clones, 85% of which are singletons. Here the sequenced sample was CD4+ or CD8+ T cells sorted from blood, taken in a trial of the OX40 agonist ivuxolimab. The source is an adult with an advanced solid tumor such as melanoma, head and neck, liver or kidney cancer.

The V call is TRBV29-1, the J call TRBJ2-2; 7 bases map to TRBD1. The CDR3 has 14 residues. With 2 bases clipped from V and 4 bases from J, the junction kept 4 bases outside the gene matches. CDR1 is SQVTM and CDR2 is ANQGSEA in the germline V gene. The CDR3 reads CSVETGVGTGELFF. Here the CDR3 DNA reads TGCAGCGTTGAAACAGGGGTGGGCACCGGGGAGCTGTTTTTT.

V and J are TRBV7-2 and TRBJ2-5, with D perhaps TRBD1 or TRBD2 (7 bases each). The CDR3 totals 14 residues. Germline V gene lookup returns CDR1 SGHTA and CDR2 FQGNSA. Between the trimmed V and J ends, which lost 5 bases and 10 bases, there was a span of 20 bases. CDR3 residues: CASSPVRSGDSQYF. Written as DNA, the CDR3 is TGTGCCAGCAGCCCCGTTCGGAGCGGGGACAGCCAGTACTTC.

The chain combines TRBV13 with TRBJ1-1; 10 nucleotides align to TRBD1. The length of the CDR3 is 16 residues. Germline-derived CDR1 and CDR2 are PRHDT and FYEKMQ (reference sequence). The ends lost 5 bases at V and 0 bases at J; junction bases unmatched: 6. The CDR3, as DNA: TGTGCCAGCAGCCCCGGGACAGGGGATATGAACACTGAAGCTTTCTTT. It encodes CASSPGTGDMNTEAFF.

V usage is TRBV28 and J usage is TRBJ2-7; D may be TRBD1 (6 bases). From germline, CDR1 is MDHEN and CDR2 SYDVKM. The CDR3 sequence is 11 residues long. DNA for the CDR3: TGTGTCGCCGGGACAACCTACGAGCAGTACTTC. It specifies CVAGTTYEQYF.

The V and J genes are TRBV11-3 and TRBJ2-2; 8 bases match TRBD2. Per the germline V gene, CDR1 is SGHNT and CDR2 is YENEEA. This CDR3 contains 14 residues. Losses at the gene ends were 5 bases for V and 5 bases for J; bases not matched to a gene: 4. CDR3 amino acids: CASSPGLGTGELFF. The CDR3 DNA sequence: TGTGCCAGCAGCCCGGGACTAGGAACCGGGGAGCTGTTTTTT.

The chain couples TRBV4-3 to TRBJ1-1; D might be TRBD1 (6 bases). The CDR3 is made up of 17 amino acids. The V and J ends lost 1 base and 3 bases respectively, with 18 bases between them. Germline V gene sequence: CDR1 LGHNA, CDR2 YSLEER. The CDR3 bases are TGCGCCAGCAGCCAAGCCGTTGCTCAGGGGTACTACACTGAAGCTTTCTTT. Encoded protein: CASSQAVAQGYYTEAFF.

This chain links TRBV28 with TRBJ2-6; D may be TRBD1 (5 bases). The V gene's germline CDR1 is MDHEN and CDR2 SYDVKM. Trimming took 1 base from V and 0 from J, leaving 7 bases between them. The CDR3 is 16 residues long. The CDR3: CASSLYDSSGANVLTF. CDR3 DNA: TGTGCCAGCAGTTTATACGACAGCTCTGGGGCCAACGTCCTGACTTTC.

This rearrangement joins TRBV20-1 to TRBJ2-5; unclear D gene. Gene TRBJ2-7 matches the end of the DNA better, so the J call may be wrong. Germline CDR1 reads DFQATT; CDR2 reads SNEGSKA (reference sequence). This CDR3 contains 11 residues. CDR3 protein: CSAMTVDEQYF. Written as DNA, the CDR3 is TGCAGTGCTATGACGGTGGACGAGCAGTACTTC.

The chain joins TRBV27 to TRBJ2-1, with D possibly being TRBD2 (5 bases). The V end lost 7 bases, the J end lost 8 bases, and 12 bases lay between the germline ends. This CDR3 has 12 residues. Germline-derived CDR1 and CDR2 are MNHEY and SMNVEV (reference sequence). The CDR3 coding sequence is TGTGCCAGCATGGGCGGGTACGATGAGCAGTTCTTC. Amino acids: CASMGGYDEQFF.